This T cell receptor (beta chain) was found in a study of cytomegalovirus exposure and HLA in healthy donors. Study-level information: There were roughly 120 million unique TCR beta sequences, drawn from about 180 million T cells, in an earlier analysis. Genetic ancestry analysis placed 75% to 85% of the approximately 390 donors that were genotyped in the Caucasian-associated cluster. General study findings and limits: Later genetic work tied a missense DCLRE1C variant to beta-chain V and J trimming. Later, an analysis showed that TCR beta chains associated with HLA were more clonally expanded than others that were equally common.

About this clone itself: The antigen is not known.

In germline, CDR1 is SGHRS, CDR2 YFSETQ. This CDR3 contains 13 residues. V gave up 2 bases and J gave up 3 bases, with 9 bases separating them. A multiplex PCR was run with 60 Vbeta primers and 13 Jbeta primers. TCRdb's table, derived via immunoSEQ multiplex PCR, lists solely in-frame clones and lacks some. The sample lists roughly 140,000 clones, about 79% seen once, with about 1.8% in the top ten. The sample consisted of PBMCs. The TCR comes from a woman in her thirties in good health and CMV-seronegative. The chain has TRBV5-1 and TRBJ2-7; no definite D call. The CDR3 coding sequence is TGCGCCAGCAGCTTTGGCAAGTACTACGAGCAGTACTTC. Translating gives CASSFGKYYEQYF.